Each of the 2 T cell receptor beta chains below was sequenced from the same sample in a study of shared clonotypes between healthy human individuals. Only in-frame clones appear in the TCRdb table, and some are missing; sequencing was by immunoSEQ multiplex PCR. The sample holds about 1.5 million clones; 95% to 99% are singletons and the top ten take around 0.45%. Sequencing was performed on naive CD4+ T cells sorted from blood. Subset defined: CD45RA+ positively selected. Receptors originate from a man aged 25-40 years in good health.

The rearrangement uses TRBV7-2 and TRBJ2-1; no clear D. Looked up from germline, CDR1 is SGHTA and CDR2 is FQGNSA. There are 13 residues in the CDR3. The V and J ends lost 1 base and 14 bases respectively, with 15 bases between them. The CDR3 reads CASSLVSGILEFF. CDR3 coding DNA: TGTGCCAGCAGCTTAGTTTCCGGCATACTGGAGTTCTTC.

The chain couples TRBV10-3 to TRBJ2-2; the match to TRBD2 covers 7 bases. The CDR3 has 17 residues. J was trimmed by 3 bases and V by 4 bases; bases with no gene match: 11. Germline-derived CDR1 and CDR2 are ENHRY and SYGVKD. The CDR3: CAISAWAREGDTGELFF. The CDR3, as DNA: TGTGCCATCAGTGCTTGGGCGAGGGAGGGCGACACCGGGGAGCTGTTTTTT.